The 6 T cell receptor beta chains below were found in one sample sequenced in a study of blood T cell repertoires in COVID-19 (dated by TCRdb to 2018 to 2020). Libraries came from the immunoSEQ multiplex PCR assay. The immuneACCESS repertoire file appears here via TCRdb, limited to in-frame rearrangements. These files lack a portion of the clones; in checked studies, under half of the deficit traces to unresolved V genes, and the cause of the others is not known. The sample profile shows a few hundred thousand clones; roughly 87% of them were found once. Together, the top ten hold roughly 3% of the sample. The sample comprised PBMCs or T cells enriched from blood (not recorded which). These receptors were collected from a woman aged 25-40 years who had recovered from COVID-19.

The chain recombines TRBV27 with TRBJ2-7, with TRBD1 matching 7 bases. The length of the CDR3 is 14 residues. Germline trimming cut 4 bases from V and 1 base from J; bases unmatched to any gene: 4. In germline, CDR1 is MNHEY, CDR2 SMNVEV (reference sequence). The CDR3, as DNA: TGTGCCAGCAGTTCCGACAGGGTTTCCTACGAGCAGTACTTC. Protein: CASSSDRVSYEQYF.

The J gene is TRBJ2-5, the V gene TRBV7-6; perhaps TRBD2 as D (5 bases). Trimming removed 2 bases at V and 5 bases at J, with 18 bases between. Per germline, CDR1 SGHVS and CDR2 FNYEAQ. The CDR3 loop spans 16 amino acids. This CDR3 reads CASSLPPRSGMETQYF. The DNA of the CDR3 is TGTGCCAGCAGCTTACCCCCGCGTTCCGGGATGGAGACCCAGTACTTC.

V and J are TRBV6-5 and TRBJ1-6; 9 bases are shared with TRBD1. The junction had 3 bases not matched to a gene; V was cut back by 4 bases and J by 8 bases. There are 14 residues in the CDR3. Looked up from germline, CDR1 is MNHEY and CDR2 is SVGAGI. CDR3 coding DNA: TGTGCCAGCAGTTCTGGACAGGGGTATTCACCCCTCCACTTT. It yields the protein CASSSGQGYSPLHF.

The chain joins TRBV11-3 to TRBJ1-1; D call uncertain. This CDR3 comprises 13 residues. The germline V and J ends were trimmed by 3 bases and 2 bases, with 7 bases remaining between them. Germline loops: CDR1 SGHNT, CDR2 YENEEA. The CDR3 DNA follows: TGTGCCAGCAGCTTGGGCTTAAACACTGAAGCTTTCTTT. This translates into CASSLGLNTEAFF.

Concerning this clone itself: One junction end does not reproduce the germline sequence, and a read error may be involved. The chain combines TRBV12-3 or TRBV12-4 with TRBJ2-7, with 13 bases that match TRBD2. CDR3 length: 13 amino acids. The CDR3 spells CASSLGTSGSMDF. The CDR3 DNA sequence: TGTGCCAGCAGTTTAGGGACTAGCGGGAGCATGGACTTC.

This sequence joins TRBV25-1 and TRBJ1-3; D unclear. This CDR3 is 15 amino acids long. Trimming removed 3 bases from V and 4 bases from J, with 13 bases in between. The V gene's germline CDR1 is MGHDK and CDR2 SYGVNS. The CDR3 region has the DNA TGTGCCAGCAGTGAGCCGGGGAGATCAGGAAACACCATATATTTT. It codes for CASSEPGRSGNTIYF.